This TCR beta chain was identified in a study of PD-L1 blockade in urothelial cancer (dated by TCRdb to 2015 to 2018). In terms of the full investigation: Every patient began therapy in 2014 and was given atezolizumab 1,200 mg intravenously every 3 weeks. Blood samples were analyzed at 3 weeks after treatment start (second dose) and at 6 weeks after treatment start. Progression-free survival longer than 6 months counted as durable clinical benefit, and TCR features were additionally tested against both progression-free and overall survival. Durable clinical benefit was achieved by nine patients but not by the remaining 20. In the same patients, pretreatment tumors underwent whole exome sequencing and RNA sequencing in addition to TCR sequencing. TCR sequencing covered pretreatment tumor samples and matched, serially collected peripheral blood taken before and after atezolizumab treatment. Blood samples yielded a median of around 150,000 T cells and tens of thousands of unique TCRs, with median clonality 0.080. An exploratory multi-omic analysis was conducted of the somatic, immune and clinical correlates of response to PD-L1 blockade with atezolizumab in urothelial cancer. Some 30 patients had pretreatment blood TCR-seq, some 24 had at least one posttreatment blood collection, and some 24 had tumor TCR-seq. About 85% of the roughly 29 patients were males with bladder-origin urothelial cancer, and about 60% of the 29 reported a prior smoking history. Patients had an ECOG performance status of 0 or 1 and had received between 0 and 3 prior chemotherapy regimens.

Notes on this clone: This receptor's antigen is unknown. No much larger clone exists at a distance of one base, and base qualities are not known.

The germline V gene (reference sequence) specifies MNHEY as CDR1 and SMNVEV as CDR2. V is cut by 8 bases and J by 6 bases, and the space between the germline ends is 20 bases. Reading from cysteine to phenylalanine, the CDR3 counts 15 amino acids. This entry keeps only the CDR3 DNA: 45 bases, framed from base 1. The cohort included 25 to 30 patients with locally advanced or metastatic urothelial carcinoma who were treated at Memorial Sloan Kettering on a trial protocol. Peripheral blood mononuclear cells were collected pretreatment and during treatment, with between 1 and 8 total time points per patient. The Qiagen DNeasy Blood extraction kit was used to purify genomic DNA from total PBMCs and from tumor samples. Collected pretreatment and during treatment, PBMCs were isolated and stored as previously described. Results the study describes overall, beyond this receptor: Improved progression-free and overall survival was associated with having pretreatment peripheral blood TCR clonality below the median. Because of the small sample size (n ≈ 29) and the many exploratory analyses performed, the results are intended to be regarded as hypothesis-generating. At 3 weeks after the start of treatment, tumor-associated TCR clones in peripheral blood had expanded more in patients with durable benefit (n of about 20, p = 0.022).

To estimate absolute template abundance from read counts, synthetic TCR analog templates were spiked into each PCR. The immunoSEQ assay used bias-controlled V and J gene primers to amplify TCRbeta CDR3 regions from genomic DNA. Sequencing of rearranged TCRbeta segments was performed at approximately 20X coverage. Under the source paper's analysis protocol: Sequencing errors were corrected by clustering and CDR3s were annotated against IMGT to assign V, D and J genes. Only productive TCRbeta rearrangements were used in downstream analyses, excluding out-of-frame or stop-codon sequences. To compute clonality, Shannon entropy was normalized by the log of the number of unique productive sequences and then subtracted from one. Fisher's exact test with Benjamini-Hochberg correction, using a cutoff of adjusted p below 0.01, was how clones that differed between time points or between blood and tumor were identified. TCRdb stores this immuneACCESS table with in-frame sequences only. Part of the clones is absent; in the studies checked, under half of the shortfall reflects unresolved V genes, and no reason is known for the rest. Clone size and V and J calls were adopted from that table, with D and trimming inferred from the DNA. The sample data list about 71,000 clones, and approximately 91% of these were observed just once. The ten largest clones take up 3.4% of the sample.

The sample here was PBMCs, taken around atezolizumab (anti-PD-L1) treatment. The source of this sequence is a man aged 55 to 70 with urothelial cancer. Recombination joined TRBV27 with TRBJ1-5; perhaps TRBD1 is the D gene, with 5 bases matching. The DNA reads as follows: TGTGCCAGCGCGGACGTTGGACAAGCCCCTCAGCCCCAGCATTTT. It translates as CASADVGQAPQPQHF.